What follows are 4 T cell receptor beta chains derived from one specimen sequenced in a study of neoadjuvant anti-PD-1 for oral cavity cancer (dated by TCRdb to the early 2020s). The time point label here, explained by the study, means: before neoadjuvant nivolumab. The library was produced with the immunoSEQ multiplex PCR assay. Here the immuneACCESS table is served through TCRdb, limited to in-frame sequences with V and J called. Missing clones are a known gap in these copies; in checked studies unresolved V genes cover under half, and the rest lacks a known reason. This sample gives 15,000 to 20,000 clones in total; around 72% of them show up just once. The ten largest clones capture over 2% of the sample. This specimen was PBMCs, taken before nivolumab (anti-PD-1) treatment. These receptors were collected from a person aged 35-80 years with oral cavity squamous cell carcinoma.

CDR3: CASSLIVFANTGELFF. The CDR3 DNA is TGTGCCAGCAGCTTGATAGTGTTCGCGAACACCGGGGAGCTGTTTTTT. The chain uses TRBV7-8 and TRBJ2-2, with D unclear. Germline CDR1 SGHVS, CDR2 FQNEAQ. This CDR3 contains 16 residues. V was pared by 3 bases and J by 0 bases, with 11 bases between. The whole variable domain, remainder taken from reference TRBV7-8 and TRBJ2-2, is GAGVSQSPRYKVAKRGQDVALRCDPISGHVSLFWYQQALGQGPEFLTYFQNEAQLDKSGLPSDRFFAERPEGSVSTLKIQRTQQEDSAVYLCASSLIVFANTGELFFGEGSRLTVL.

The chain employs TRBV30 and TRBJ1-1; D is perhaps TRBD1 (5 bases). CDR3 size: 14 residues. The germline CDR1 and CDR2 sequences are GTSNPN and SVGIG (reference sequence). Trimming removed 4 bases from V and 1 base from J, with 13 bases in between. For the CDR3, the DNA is TGTGCCTGGATTTCAGGGTTTGCGAACACTGAAGCTTTCTTT. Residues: CAWISGFANTEAFF. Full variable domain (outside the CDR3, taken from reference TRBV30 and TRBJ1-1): SQTIHQWPATLVQPVGSPLSLECTVEGTSNPNLYWYRQAAGRGLQLLFYSVGIGQISSEVPQNLSASRPQDRQFILSSKKLLLSDSGFYLCAWISGFANTEAFFGQGTRLTVV.

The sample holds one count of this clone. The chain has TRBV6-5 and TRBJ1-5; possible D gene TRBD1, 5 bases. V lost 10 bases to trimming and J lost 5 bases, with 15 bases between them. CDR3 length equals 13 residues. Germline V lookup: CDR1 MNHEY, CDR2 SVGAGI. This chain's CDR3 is CATGLGTYQPQHF. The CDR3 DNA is TGTGCCACGGGGCTGGGAACCTATCAGCCCCAGCATTTT.

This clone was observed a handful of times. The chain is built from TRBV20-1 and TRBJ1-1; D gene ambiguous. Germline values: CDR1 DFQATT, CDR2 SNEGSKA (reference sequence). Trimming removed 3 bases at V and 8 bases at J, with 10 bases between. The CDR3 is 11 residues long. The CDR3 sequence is CSASGHWEAFF. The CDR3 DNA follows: TGCAGTGCTAGTGGGCACTGGGAAGCTTTCTTT.